This TCR beta chain comes out of a study of blood T cell repertoires in COVID-19. On the study more broadly: The samples span acute and convalescent COVID-19 from the United States, Italy and Spain. In each case, the material was cDNA or gDNA derived from T cells, B-cell-depleted T cells, or PBMCs.

The authors' processing: Estimated nucleated cell counts came from reference gene primer amplification. The protocol was immunoSEQ multiplex PCR, while the TCRdb copy is restricted to in-frame clones and leaves out a portion. Clonal size and the V and J genes are those of that table, whereas D and trimming came from the DNA. The table records 88,000 or so clones, about 80% of them present only once. The CDR3 has 14 residues. Trimming pared 2 bases from V and 4 bases from J, leaving 11 bases between. Germline CDR1 is LNHDA and CDR2 is SQIVND (reference sequence). This chain joins TRBV19 and TRBJ2-5, with D possibly TRBD2 on 7 matching bases. Sequenced input: peripheral blood. The TCR was taken from a man at least 80 years old with acute or convalescent COVID-19. In nucleotides, the CDR3 is TGTGCCAGTAGTATACCGGGGGGCCTAGAGACCCAGTACTTC. Amino acid sequence: CASSIPGGLETQYF.